These 23 T cell receptor beta chains came from one sample sequenced in a study of Graves' ophthalmopathy and Graves' hyperthyroidism. RNA transcripts were the template, and TCR beta CDR3 regions were amplified from them. HTBI primers were employed in first-round RT-PCR, then a second-round multiplex PCR followed. TCRdb processed the multiplex PCR reads anew with MiXCR; each CDR3 protein has one entry. The sample holds approximately 640,000 distinct CDR3 sequences, about 41% seen once. Sequencing used peripheral blood. The source of these receptors is an adult man with Graves' ophthalmopathy.

This clonotype was seen once. V usage is TRBV2 and J usage is TRBJ1-1; D remains unclear. CDR1 is SNHLY and CDR2 is FYNNEI in the germline V gene. The CDR3 contains 14 residues. With 7 bases removed from V and 3 bases from J, the gap between germline ends came to 15 bases. CDR3 coding DNA: TGTGCCAGCACCCGAGTCGGGTCTCACACTGAAGCTTTCTTT. This gives the protein CASTRVGSHTEAFF.

V usage is TRBV29-1 and J usage is TRBJ2-3; weak D call: TRBD2 (6 bases). Germline CDR1 and CDR2: SQVTM and ANQGSEA. Trimming removed 8 bases from V and 2 bases from J, with 14 bases in between. The CDR3 is 13 amino acids. The CDR3, as DNA: TGCAGCTGGGCGGACTACCTCACAGATACGCAGTATTTT. This translates into CSWADYLTDTQYF.

The chain links TRBV15 to TRBJ2-7; 8 bases match TRBD1. Unmatched junction bases numbered 7, after V lost 0 bases and J lost 6 bases. This CDR3 spans 15 amino acids. Germline assignment: CDR1 LNHNV and CDR2 YYDKDF (reference sequence). In nucleotides, the CDR3 is TGTGCCACCAGCAGAGATCAGGGGGCGGATCCCGAGCAGTACTTC. Encoded protein: CATSRDQGADPEQYF.

On this clonotype: One end of the junction fails to match germline, which may point to a read error. The chain employs TRBV5-5 and TRBJ2-2; possibly TRBD1 or TRBD2 for D (5 bases each). CDR3 length: 15 amino acids. CDR1 and CDR2 from the germline V gene are SGHKS and YYEKEE (reference sequence). CDR3 nucleotides: TGCGCCAGCAGCTTTCGGGGCAGGAACACCGGGGAGCTGTTTTTT. This codes for CASSFRGRNTGELFF. Based on the CDR3 plus reference TRBV5-5 and TRBJ2-2, the full variable domain is DAGVTQSPTHLIKTRGQQVTLRCSPISGHKSVSWYQQVLGQGPQFIFQYYEKEERGRGNFPDRFSARQFPNYSSELNVNALLLGDSALYLCASSFRGRNTGELFFGEGSRLTVL.

There are many counts of this clonotype. The V call is TRBV9, the J call TRBJ1-4; D ambiguous. Germline CDR1 is SGDLS and CDR2 is YYNGEE. CDR3 length equals 13 residues. V was shortened by 4 bases and J by 10 bases, with 14 bases between the two germline ends. DNA of the CDR3: TGTGCCAGCAGCCAAGGAGGCCTCGGAAAACTGTTTTTT. This sequence encodes CASSQGGLGKLFF.

The V gene is TRBV20-1, the J gene TRBJ2-2; TRBD2 aligns across 8 bases. V lost 3 bases and J lost 7; bases outside the gene matches: 1. CDR1 is DFQATT and CDR2 is SNEGSKA in the germline V gene (reference sequence). The CDR3 consists of 12 residues. The CDR3, as DNA: TGCAGTGCTAGCGGGGGGGACGGGGAGCTGTTTTTT. This gives the protein CSASGGDGELFF.

This clonotype showed up just a few times. The V and J genes are TRBV10-3 and TRBJ1-1; no firm D call. This CDR3 comprises 13 residues. Germline-derived CDR1 and CDR2 are ENHRY and SYGVKD. V lost 10 bases and J lost 3, with 15 bases in between. The chain's CDR3 is CASIAGWDTEAFF. CDR3 bases: TGTGCCAGCATCGCCGGATGGGACACTGAAGCTTTCTTT.

A few counts support this clonotype. The chain combines TRBV12-3 or TRBV12-4 with TRBJ2-7; D ambiguous. Trimming left V 7 bases short and J 4 bases short, with 11 bases between. This CDR3 region has 12 residues. CDR3 sequence reads: CASIWRYYEQYF. DNA for the CDR3: TGTGCCAGCATCTGGCGGTATTACGAGCAGTACTTC.

This clonotype was recorded many times. This sequence joins TRBV19 and TRBJ1-2; D is perhaps TRBD1 (5 bases). CDR3 length: 14 residues. Trimming pared 0 bases from V and 1 base from J, leaving 6 bases between. CDR1 and CDR2 (germline): LNHDA, SQIVND (reference sequence). CDR3 amino acids: CASSIEGLNYGYTF. CDR3 coding DNA: TGTGCCAGTAGTATAGAGGGGCTTAACTATGGCTACACCTTC.

This chain links TRBV4-3 with TRBJ2-7; 8 bases align to TRBD2. The CDR3 is 16 amino acids. Germline CDR1 is LGHNA and CDR2 is YSLEER. J was trimmed by 6 bases and V by 0 bases; bases with no gene match: 10. Here the CDR3 DNA reads TGCGCCAGCAGCCAAGATCTCGCTAGCGGGTTTCTCGAGCAGTACTTC. This translates into CASSQDLASGFLEQYF.

As for this clonotype: A much larger clone sits a single nucleotide away, making a read error possible. The V gene is TRBV7-9, the J gene TRBJ1-4; D gene uncertain. The length of the CDR3 is 14 residues. Germline CDR1 reads SEHNR; CDR2 reads FQNEAQ (reference sequence). This chain's CDR3 is CASSLIGPPEKLLF. CDR3 sequence (DNA): TGTGCCAGCAGCTTGATTGGACCGCCCGAAAAACTGCTTTTT.

The chain has TRBV7-2 and TRBJ2-3; a weak D match, TRBD2 (5 bases). V lost 4 bases and J lost 4, with 12 bases in between. Germline values: CDR1 SGHTA, CDR2 FQGNSA. CDR3 length equals 14 residues. This CDR3 reads CASSSPDLADTQYF. The CDR3 DNA follows: TGTGCCAGCAGCTCCCCGGACTTGGCAGATACGCAGTATTTT.

The sample holds many counts of this clonotype. An end of the junction does not agree with germline; a read error may underlie this. V gene TRBV10-3 combines with J gene TRBJ1-6; TRBD1 matches 7 bases. Germline CDR1 ENHRY, CDR2 SYGVKD. The CDR3 spans 16 residues. This CDR3 reads CASSYIVQGDNSPLHF. The CDR3 nucleotides are TGTGCCAGCAGTTACATAGTTCAGGGGGATAATTCACCCCTCCACTTT.

This clonotype was observed many times. This sequence joins TRBV19 and TRBJ1-1; D remains ambiguous. The CDR3 has 15 residues. Germline CDR1 LNHDA, CDR2 SQIVND (reference sequence). Trimming stripped 0 bases from V and 1 base from J, with 9 bases between. The CDR3 coding sequence is TGTGCCAGTAGTATAGAAGGAGGGAAGAACACTGAAGCTTTCTTT. Protein product: CASSIEGGKNTEAFF.

Regarding this clonotype: A much larger clone is a single base away; this may be a read error. This sequence joins TRBV6-2 or TRBV6-3 and TRBJ1-1; D unclear. The CDR3 has 16 residues. The germline CDR1 and CDR2 sequences are MNHEY and SVGEGT. Trimming took 2 bases from V and 3 from J, leaving 16 bases between them. The CDR3 DNA sequence: TGTGCCAGCAGTTACGGAACCGGGCCGGTCGACACTGAAGCTTTCTTT. Translating it yields CASSYGTGPVDTEAFF.

As for this clonotype: Because the CDR3's place on the DNA is in doubt, the DNA is left out and the CDR3 is given as listed by TCRdb. The chain uses TRBV25-1 and TRBJ1-4; TRBD1 is the table's D call, not checked against the DNA. CDR1 and CDR2 from the germline V gene are MGHDK and SYGVNS. The CDR3 is 15 amino acids in total, end residues counted. The CDR3: CASSEWGQGAGKTVF.

The chain is built from TRBV30 and TRBJ1-5; the D is unclear. Germline CDR1 GTSNPN, CDR2 SVGIG (reference sequence). This CDR3 region has 13 residues. V was trimmed by 0 bases and J by 5 bases, leaving 8 bases between them. The CDR3 spells CAWSVQADQPQHF. DNA of the CDR3: TGTGCCTGGAGTGTCCAGGCGGATCAGCCCCAGCATTTT.

The chain uses TRBV29-1 and TRBJ2-2; D is possibly TRBD2 (6 bases). The CDR3 sequence is 13 residues long. Germline-derived CDR1 and CDR2 are SQVTM and ANQGSEA. The CDR3 DNA is TGCAGTCCTCCGGGACTTGTCAGCGGGGAGCTGTTTTTT. Protein: CSPPGLVSGELFF.

This clonotype has a count of ten or more. This chain uses TRBV5-1 with TRBJ2-5; TRBD2 matches 7 bases. Losses at the gene ends were 4 bases for V and 1 base for J; bases not matched to a gene: 7. This CDR3 is built from 15 residues. CDR1 is SGHRS and CDR2 is YFSETQ in the germline V gene. CDR3 coding DNA: TGCGCCAGCAGCCAAAACGGGGGGATCCAAGAGACCCAGTACTTC. This sequence encodes CASSQNGGIQETQYF.

This clonotype turned up a few times. The rearrangement links TRBV7-2 to TRBJ2-2; TRBD2 matches 8 bases. The germline V gene has CDR1 SGHTA and CDR2 FQGNSA. Trimming cost V 5 bases and J 5 bases; bases outside gene matches: 10. The CDR3 spans 16 residues. CDR3 residues: CASSDYSGVGTGELFF. The CDR3 nucleotides are TGTGCCAGCAGCGACTATAGCGGGGTAGGGACCGGGGAGCTGTTTTTT.

This clonotype was seen only a few times. The V gene is TRBV5-5, the J gene TRBJ2-7, with D unresolved. V was shortened by 7 bases and J by 5 bases, with 13 bases between the two germline ends. The CDR3 has 12 residues. Per germline, CDR1 SGHKS and CDR2 YYEKEE (reference sequence). As DNA, the CDR3 is TGTGCCAGCTCCCTTCGGTATGACGAGCAGTACTTC. This encodes CASSLRYDEQYF.

This clonotype was found many times. The chain combines TRBV7-8 with TRBJ2-7; a possible D gene is TRBD1 (5 bases). Germline V gene data show CDR1 as SGHVS and CDR2 as FQNEAQ. This CDR3 spans 13 amino acids. V lost 5 bases to trimming and J lost 6 bases, with 14 bases between them. For the CDR3, the DNA is TGTGCCAGCAGCCAAAGCATAGGGGCCGAGCAGTACTTC. Translating it yields CASSQSIGAEQYF.

Regarding this clonotype: Mismatch with germline at one junction end may stem from a read error. The J gene is TRBJ2-7, the V gene TRBV25-1; D is possibly TRBD2 (6 bases). The CDR3 has 15 amino acids. CDR1 is MGHDK and CDR2 is SYGVNS in the germline V gene. CDR3 coding DNA: TGTGCCTGCAGCGCTGGGGACTTTCCGACCTACGAGCAGTACTTC. Amino acid sequence: CACSAGDFPTYEQYF.